This T cell receptor beta chain is from a study of response to subunit inactivated influenza vaccine. The study, taken as a whole, reports: A suggestion made by the authors is that each seasonal influenza vaccination recruits few new T cells.

This clonotype turned up a few times. Its antigen is as yet unknown. Germline V gene sequence: CDR1 DFQATT, CDR2 SNEGSKA (reference sequence). This CDR3 is 12 amino acids long. V was cut by 6 bases and J by 0 bases, with 8 bases left in between. From the RT-PCR reads, TCRdb called clonotypes with MiXCR, one entry per CDR3 protein. The sample has 700,000 to 800,000 distinct CDR3 sequences; 18% are singletons. The V call is TRBV20-1, the J call TRBJ2-5; TRBD1 might be the D (5 bases). The TCR originated in a man between 50 and 59 years old who received an inactivated influenza vaccine. The source material was PBMCs from blood, sampled 5 to 6 days after vaccination. The CDR3 DNA is TGCAGTGCGGAGACAGACCAAGAGACCCAGTACTTC. Its translation is CSAETDQETQYF.